Listed below are T cell receptor beta chains from one sample, sequenced in a study of blood T cell repertoires in COVID-19. Libraries were prepared by immunoSEQ multiplex PCR; TCRdb keeps only in-frame clonotypes and omits some of them. The data contain hundreds of thousands of clones, 85% to 90% of them seen just once; the ten biggest clones take up about 1.3%. Sequences were obtained from peripheral blood. These receptors were collected from a man of 80 years or more with acute or convalescent COVID-19. Both conserved end residues are part of each CDR3. The order of the fields is V gene, J gene, CDR3 protein.

TRBV9	TRBJ2-5	CASSSNSGGAQETQYF
TRBV6-5	TRBJ1-5	CASSRTRGRDQPQHF
TRBV16	TRBJ1-1	CASSQRQGANTEAFF
TRBV18	TRBJ2-4	CASSPPREAVLAKNIQYF
TRBV9	TRBJ2-3	CASSARTGGTDTQYF
TRBV28	TRBJ2-3	CASSLPSSTDTQYF
TRBV28	TRBJ2-4	CASSPWGQGIAKNIQYF
TRBV24-1	TRBJ2-3	CATSEGLAGGYTQYF
TRBV7-9	TRBJ2-7	CASSLGRNAYEQYF
TRBV28	TRBJ1-4	CASSLDRGSGEKLFF
TRBV5-1	TRBJ1-5	CASSLGGQGGQPQHF
TRBV6-5	TRBJ2-5	CASSSTGEDQETQYF
TRBV7-9	TRBJ2-7	CASSLGGGRVAYEQYF
TRBV5-4	TRBJ1-2	CASSSNTGNTF
TRBV5-1	TRBJ1-3	CASSLAYTAFQDTIYF
TRBV19	TRBJ2-6	CASSVSRASGANVLTF
TRBV6-5	TRBJ2-7	CASSPGTSGSYEQYF
TRBV5-1	TRBJ2-1	CASSILLAGMSGEQFF
TRBV18	TRBJ1-3	CASSPQNRGGNTIYF
TRBV5-6	TRBJ2-1	CASSVTSGQFNRVYNEQFF